This T cell receptor (beta chain) derives from a study of T cells in Graves' hyperthyroidism and ophthalmopathy. This clonotype showed up just once. From RNA transcripts, TCR beta CDR3 regions were amplified. An initial round of RT-PCR targeting the TCR CDR3 relied on the HTBI primer set. Each CDR3 protein gets one entry after TCRdb re-called the multiplex PCR reads with MiXCR. Of some 350,000 distinct CDR3 sequences listed, 25% were seen once; the top ten hold more than 60%. CDR1 SGHNT and CDR2 YYREEE come from the germline V gene (reference sequence). V was clipped by 2 bases and J by 7 bases, with 7 bases between them. This CDR3 region has 12 residues.

The TCR originated in a man aged 50 or older with Graves' hyperthyroidism. V gene TRBV5-4 combines with J gene TRBJ2-1, with no clear D. The sequencing input was blood. This CDR3 reads CASSLPRNEQFF. In DNA, the CDR3 is TGTGCCAGCAGCTTACCGAGAAATGAGCAGTTCTTC.